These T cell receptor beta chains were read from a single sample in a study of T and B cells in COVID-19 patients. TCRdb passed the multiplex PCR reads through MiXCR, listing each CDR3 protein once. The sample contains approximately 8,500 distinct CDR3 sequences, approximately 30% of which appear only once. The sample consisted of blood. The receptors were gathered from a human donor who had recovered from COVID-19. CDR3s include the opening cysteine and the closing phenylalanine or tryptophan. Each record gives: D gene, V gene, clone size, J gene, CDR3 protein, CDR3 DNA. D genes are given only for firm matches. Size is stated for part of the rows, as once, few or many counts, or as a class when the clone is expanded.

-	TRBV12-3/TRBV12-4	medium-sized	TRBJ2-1	CASSFSGYNEQFF	TGTGCCAGCAGTTTTAGTGGGTACAATGAGCAGTTCTTC
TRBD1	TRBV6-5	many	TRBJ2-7	CASWEGTGAYEQYF	TGTGCCAGCTGGGAGGGGACAGGGGCCTACGAGCAGTACTTC
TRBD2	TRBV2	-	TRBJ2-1	CASRALAGLYNEQFF	TGTGCCAGCAGGGCTCTAGCGGGTCTGTACAATGAGCAGTTCTTC
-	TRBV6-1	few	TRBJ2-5	CASTYYQETQYF	TGTGCCAGCACTTATTACCAAGAGACCCAGTACTTC
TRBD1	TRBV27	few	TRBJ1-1	CASSERRGVGTEAFF	TGTGCCAGCAGTGAACGCAGGGGGGTCGGCACTGAAGCTTTCTTT
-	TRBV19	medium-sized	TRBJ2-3	CASSSRSGDTQYF	TGTGCCAGTAGCTCCCGGAGTGGAGATACGCAGTATTTT
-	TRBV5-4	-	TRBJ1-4	CASSASDLNEKLFF	TGTGCCAGCAGCGCCTCGGACCTCAATGAAAAACTGTTTTTT
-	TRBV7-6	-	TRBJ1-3	CASSLQSFSGNTIYF	TGTGCCAGCAGCTTACAGTCCTTCTCTGGAAACACCATATATTTT
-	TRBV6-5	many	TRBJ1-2	CASSYNAASYGYTF	TGTGCCAGCAGTTACAACGCAGCTTCCTATGGCTACACCTTC
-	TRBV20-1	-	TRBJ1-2	CSARGGYNLNGYTF	TGCAGTGCTAGAGGAGGATACAACCTCAATGGCTACACCTTC
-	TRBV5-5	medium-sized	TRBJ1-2	CASLGQTYGYTF	TGTGCCAGCCTCGGACAGACCTATGGCTACACCTTC
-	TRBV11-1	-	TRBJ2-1	CASSSKLSSYNEQFF	TGTGCCAGCAGCTCCAAGCTCAGCTCCTACAATGAGCAGTTCTTC
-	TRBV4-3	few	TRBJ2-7	CASSPGLGTEQYF	TGCGCCAGCAGCCCGGGGCTAGGAACCGAGCAGTACTTC